This is a list of T cell receptor beta chains from one sample in a study of T cell responses to AZD1222 COVID-19 vaccine. Using immunoSEQ multiplex PCR, the repertoire was profiled, and TCRdb retains in-frame clones only, with some absent. The data hold some 150,000 clones, with 90% to 95% observed a single time. Sample: peripheral blood, taken on day 0 of AZD1222 vaccination. The receptor set was obtained from an adult in good health. The CDR3 runs from the conserved cysteine through the conserved F or W. A D gene is named only where the DNA matches it firmly.

>TRBJ1-3|TRBV2|NA
TGTGCCAGCAGTGGTCAAACTGGAAACACCATATATTTT
CASSGQTGNTIYF
>TRBJ1-2|TRBV2|TRBD1
TGTGCCAGCAGACAGGGGAACTATGGCTACACCTTC
CASRQGNYGYTF
>TRBJ1-2|TRBV30|NA
TGTGCCTGGAGTGTTGGCCAGGGTTGGGACTATGGCTACACCTTC
CAWSVGQGWDYGYTF
>TRBJ1-4|TRBV27|NA
TGTGCCAGCAGCCCAACAGGGTATGAAAAACTGTTTTTT
CASSPTGYEKLFF
>TRBJ2-3|TRBV6-1|TRBD1
TGTGCCAGCAGTGAAGCTTACGGGACAGATACAGATACGCAGTATTTT
CASSEAYGTDTDTQYF
>TRBJ1-2|TRBV6-5|NA
TGTGCCAGCAGTTACCAGGGCAACTATGGCTACACCTTC
CASSYQGNYGYTF
>TRBJ2-1|TRBV4-3|NA
TGCGCCAGCAGCCAAGAGAGGGGCAGAAATGAGCAGTTCTTC
CASSQERGRNEQFF
>TRBJ2-3|TRBV7-9|NA
TGTGCCAGCAGTACCCTACACGGACGCACAGATACGCAGTATTTT
CASSTLHGRTDTQYF
>TRBJ1-2|TRBV9|NA
TGTGCCAGCAGCCGACAGGAGAAACGCTATGGCTACACCTTC
CASSRQEKRYGYTF
>TRBJ1-2|TRBV30|NA
TGTGCCTGGAGTCCGATTAACTATGGCTACACCTTC
CAWSPINYGYTF
>TRBJ2-3|TRBV7-6|NA
TGTGCCAGCAGCTTAGGAACTGGCACAGATACGCAGTATTTT
CASSLGTGTDTQYF
>TRBJ1-1|TRBV19|NA
TGTGCCAGTAGTCACGCCGGGGGGAACACTGAAGCTTTCTTT
CASSHAGGNTEAFF
>TRBJ1-2|TRBV6-5|TRBD1
TGTGCCAGCAGTAACCGGGACAGGCGGAATGGCTACACCTTC
CASSNRDRRNGYTF
>TRBJ1-3|TRBV6-5|NA
TGTGCCAGCAGTACCGACAGCTCTGGAAACACCATATATTTT
CASSTDSSGNTIYF
>TRBJ2-2|TRBV19|NA
TGTGCCAGTAACCCATGGCAGGCCACCGGGGAGCTGTTTTTT
CASNPWQATGELFF
>TRBJ2-3|TRBV6-2/TRBV6-3|NA
TGTGCCAGCAGTCGGGACGACACAGATACGCAGTATTTT
CASSRDDTDTQYF
>TRBJ1-1|TRBV30|NA
TGTGCCTGGAGTATCCTAACGGGGGAAAGGAACACTGAAGCTTTCTTT
CAWSILTGERNTEAFF